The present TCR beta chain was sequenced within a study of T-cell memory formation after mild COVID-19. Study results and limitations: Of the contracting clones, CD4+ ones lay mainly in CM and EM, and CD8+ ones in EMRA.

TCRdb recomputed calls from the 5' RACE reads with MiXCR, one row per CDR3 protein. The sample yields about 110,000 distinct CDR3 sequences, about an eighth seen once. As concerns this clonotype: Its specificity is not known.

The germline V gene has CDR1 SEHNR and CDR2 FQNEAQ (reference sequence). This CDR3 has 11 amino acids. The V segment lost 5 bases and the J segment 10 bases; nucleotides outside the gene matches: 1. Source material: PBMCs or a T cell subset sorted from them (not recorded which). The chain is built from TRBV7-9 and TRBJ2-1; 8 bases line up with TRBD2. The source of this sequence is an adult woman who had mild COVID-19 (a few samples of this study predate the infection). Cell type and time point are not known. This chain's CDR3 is CASSPGGEQFF. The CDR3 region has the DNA TGTGCCAGCAGCCCGGGGGGGGAGCAGTTCTTC.